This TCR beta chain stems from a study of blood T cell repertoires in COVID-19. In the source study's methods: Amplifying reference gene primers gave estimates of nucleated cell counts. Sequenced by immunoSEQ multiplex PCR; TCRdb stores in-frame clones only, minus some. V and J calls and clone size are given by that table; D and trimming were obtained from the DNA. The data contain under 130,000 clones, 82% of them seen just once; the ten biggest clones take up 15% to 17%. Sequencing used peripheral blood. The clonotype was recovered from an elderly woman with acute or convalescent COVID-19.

The CDR3 spells CASSLERSNYGYTF. The CDR3 DNA sequence: TGTGCCAGCAGCTTAGAACGGAGCAACTATGGCTACACCTTC. V is TRBV7-2 and J is TRBJ1-2; D unclear. Germline V gene sequence: CDR1 SGHTA, CDR2 FQGNSA. The V end lost 1 base, the J end lost 2 bases, and 8 bases lay between the germline ends. This CDR3 comprises 14 residues.